The 15 T cell receptor beta chains listed next were all sequenced from one sample in a study of cytomegalovirus exposure and HLA in healthy donors. The PCR made use of 60 Vbeta and 13 Jbeta primers. Only in-frame clones appear in the TCRdb table, and some are missing; sequencing was by immunoSEQ multiplex PCR. Of some 160,000 clones in the sample, around 78% were seen once. Sequenced input: PBMCs. These receptors all come from a middle-aged woman in good health and CMV-seropositive.

The chain links TRBV6-1 to TRBJ1-3; 7 bases align to TRBD1. The CDR3 has 15 amino acids. J was trimmed by 4 bases and V by 2 bases; bases with no gene match: 5. CDR1 and CDR2 from the germline V gene are MNHNS and SASEGT. CDR3 sequence: CASSEQGTEGNTIYF. CDR3 nucleotides: TGTGCCAGCAGTGAACAAGGGACAGAGGGAAACACCATATATTTT.

V gene TRBV29-1 combines with J gene TRBJ1-3; D gene ambiguous. V was shortened by 4 bases and J by 4 bases, with 8 bases between the two germline ends. This CDR3 comprises 12 residues. The germline gives CDR1 SQVTM, CDR2 ANQGSEA. CDR3 amino acids: CSVGSGGNTIYF. CDR3 nucleotides: TGCAGCGTTGGATCCGGGGGAAACACCATATATTTT. Based on the CDR3 plus reference TRBV29-1 and TRBJ1-3, the full variable domain is SAVISQKPSRDICQRGTSLTIQCQVDSQVTMMFWYRQQPGQSLTLIATANQGSEATYESGFVIDKFPISRPNLTFSTLTVSNMSPEDSSIYLCSVGSGGNTIYFGEGSWLTVV.

This clone was seen a handful of times. This same CDR3 is encoded by further DNA sequences in the sample. The chain's CDR3 is CASSVGGDYNEQFF. CDR3 in DNA: TGTGCCAGCAGCGTCGGGGGGGACTACAATGAGCAGTTCTTC. This chain uses TRBV9 with TRBJ2-1, with TRBD2 identical over 8 bases. The trim removed 2 bases at V and 3 bases at J, leaving 1 base unmatched. CDR1 is SGDLS, CDR2 YYNGEE, per germline. The CDR3 consists of 14 residues.

The chain couples TRBV6-5 to TRBJ2-7; 11 nucleotides line up with TRBD1. The germline V gene has CDR1 MNHEY and CDR2 SVGAGI. V was clipped by 2 bases and J by 5 bases; unmatched bases: 5. CDR3 length equals 15 residues. DNA of the CDR3: TGTGCCAGCAGTTACCAGGGACAGGGGGGACACGAGCAGTACTTC. It specifies CASSYQGQGGHEQYF.

J is TRBJ2-5 and V is TRBV6-5; 7 bases are a match to TRBD1. Gene TRBJ2-7 matches the end of the DNA better, so the J call may be wrong. CDR1 MNHEY and CDR2 SVGAGI come from the germline V gene. This CDR3 comprises 14 residues. The CDR3 loop reads CASSRRQTGIEQYF. The CDR3 region has the DNA TGTGCCAGCAGCCGAAGGCAGACAGGGATCGAGCAGTACTTC.

This clone was detected only once. V gene TRBV4-3 combines with J gene TRBJ1-1; 8 bases line up with TRBD1. CDR1 and CDR2 from the germline V gene are LGHNA and YSLEER. This CDR3 is 18 amino acids long. With 0 bases clipped from V and 4 bases from J, the junction kept 13 bases outside the gene matches. The CDR3 nucleotides read TGCGCCAGCAGCCAAGATTGGCTAGGACAGGGTATTGGCACTGAAGCTTTCTTT. This encodes CASSQDWLGQGIGTEAFF.

The chain combines TRBV18 with TRBJ2-2, with unresolved D. The CDR3 has 15 residues. V was pared by 2 bases and J by 2 bases, with 9 bases between. Germline-derived CDR1 and CDR2 are KGHSH and LQKENI. The CDR3 DNA follows: TGTGCCAGCTCACCAGGCCAGACAAACACCGGGGAGCTGTTTTTT. Translated: CASSPGQTNTGELFF.

This clone was seen a few times. The DNA for the CDR3 is TGTGCCAGCAGCTTTGAACAGACTAACTATGGCTACACCTTC. Its protein is CASSFEQTNYGYTF. The chain recombines TRBV5-4 with TRBJ1-2; D is uncertain. Germline V gene data show CDR1 as SGHNT and CDR2 as YYREEE (reference sequence). The V and J ends lost 2 bases and 0 bases respectively, with 8 bases between them. This CDR3 contains 14 residues.

The V gene is TRBV9, the J gene TRBJ2-1, with D possibly TRBD1 on 6 matching bases. There are 14 residues in the CDR3. Trimming left V 3 bases short and J 2 bases short, with 9 bases between. Looked up from germline, CDR1 is SGDLS and CDR2 is YYNGEE. For the CDR3, the DNA is TGTGCCAGCAGCGGGACAGAGACCTACAATGAGCAGTTCTTC. Protein sequence: CASSGTETYNEQFF.

J is TRBJ1-3 and V is TRBV7-8; tentative D call: TRBD1 (5 bases). Trimming removed 7 bases from V and 0 bases from J, with 13 bases in between. The CDR3 has 15 residues. CDR1 is SGHVS and CDR2 is FQNEAQ in the germline V gene. The CDR3 region has the DNA TGTGCCAGCACCATCGTGGGGGGCTCTGGAAACACCATATATTTT. It yields the protein CASTIVGGSGNTIYF.

The rearrangement joins TRBV7-2 to TRBJ2-1, with 7 bases fitting TRBD2. CDR3 size: 17 residues. Germline loops: CDR1 SGHTA, CDR2 FQGNSA. The junction had 10 bases not matched to a gene; V was cut back by 5 bases and J by 0 bases. DNA of the CDR3: TGTGCCAGCAGCCCATTCCAGCGGGGCAGCTCCTACAATGAGCAGTTCTTC. It encodes CASSPFQRGSSYNEQFF.

The rearrangement uses TRBV30 and TRBJ1-1, with 10 positions matching TRBD1. This CDR3 is built from 13 residues. CDR1 and CDR2 from the germline V gene are GTSNPN and SVGIG (reference sequence). J was trimmed by 7 bases and V by 7 bases; bases with no gene match: 9. The CDR3 sequence: CASSGDRGIEAFF. CDR3 sequence (DNA): TGTGCCTCGTCGGGGGACAGGGGAATTGAAGCTTTCTTT.

This chain links TRBV5-8 with TRBJ1-2, with 7 bases fitting TRBD1. Germline loops: CDR1 SGHTS, CDR2 YDEGEE. The CDR3 contains 15 residues. The ends lost 5 bases at V and 5 bases at J; junction bases unmatched: 12. CDR3 sequence: CASSFRRQGGYGYTF. The DNA of the CDR3 is TGTGCCAGCAGTTTTAGACGACAGGGAGGTTATGGCTACACCTTC.

A single count supports this clone. The chain joins TRBV7-9 to TRBJ1-1, with 10 bases aligning to TRBD1. The V segment lost 5 bases and the J segment 0 bases; nucleotides outside the gene matches: 6. There are 16 residues in the CDR3. CDR1 and CDR2 from the germline V gene are SEHNR and FQNEAQ (reference sequence). CDR3: CASSDPTGGMNTEAFF. The CDR3 nucleotides read TGTGCCAGCAGCGACCCGACAGGGGGCATGAACACTGAAGCTTTCTTT. Combining the CDR3 with reference TRBV7-9 and TRBJ1-1 gives the whole variable domain DTGVSQNPRHKITKRGQNVTFRCDPISEHNRLYWYRQTLGQGPEFLTYFQNEAQLEKSRLLSDRFSAERPKGSFSTLEIQRTEQGDSAMYLCASSDPTGGMNTEAFFGQGTRLTVV.

The gene calls are TRBV7-3 and TRBJ2-3; 12 bases line up with TRBD2. The length of the CDR3 is 14 residues. The V gene's germline CDR1 is SGHTA and CDR2 FQGTGA. V gave up 5 bases and J gave up 7 bases; unmatched junction bases: 4. CDR3 sequence: CASSPSGGVYTQYF. DNA of the CDR3: TGTGCCAGCAGCCCTAGCGGGGGGGTTTATACGCAGTATTTT.